This TCR beta chain derives from a study of cytomegalovirus exposure and HLA in healthy donors. Use of 60 Vbeta and 13 Jbeta primers characterized the PCR. Produced via immunoSEQ multiplex PCR; TCRdb's table is partial and in-frame only. The sample yields 95,000 to 150,000 clones, approximately 72% seen once. Study-wide findings and caveats: In vitro data verified three CMV-associated chains as specific for CMV antigens.

Trimming took 7 bases from V and 2 from J, leaving 13 bases between them. Per germline, CDR1 MDHEN and CDR2 SYDVKM. This CDR3 contains 14 residues. About this clone: Antigen: not known.

This sequence joins TRBV28 and TRBJ2-3, with a weak D call TRBD2 (7 bases). The TCR originated in a man aged 60 to 75 in good health and CMV-seropositive. Sequenced material: PBMCs. CDR3 region: CASNGGGYTDTQYF. The CDR3 DNA follows: TGTGCCAGCAACGGCGGGGGCTACACAGATACGCAGTATTTT.